This T cell receptor (beta chain) was obtained from a study of early T cells in non-severe SARS-CoV-2 infection. Study context: Bulk RNA from unsorted whole blood was sequenced; chains were unpaired.

This clonotype was seen ten or more times. The antigen is undetermined. Individual cDNA molecules were tagged with unique molecular identifiers, the study reported. MiXCR was run by TCRdb on the 5' RACE reads, yielding one entry per CDR3 protein. The data show around 44,000 distinct CDR3 sequences, about 7.4% seen once. Whole-study results and caveats: Sequences matched to VDJdb favored anti-spike CD8 responses, while private and CD4 specificities were missed.

The CDR3 runs to 18 residues. The V gene's germline CDR1 is SGHAT and CDR2 FQNNGV. Trimming took 4 bases from V and 0 from J, leaving 21 bases between them. Sequenced: whole blood. The chain couples TRBV11-2 to TRBJ1-1; tentative D call: TRBD1 (5 bases). The TCR originated in an adult who was a healthcare worker with PCR-confirmed SARS-CoV-2 infection or an uninfected control (not recorded which). The CDR3, as DNA: TGTGCCAGCAGCTCGAGATATCAAACCGACAGCTTGAACACTGAAGCTTTCTTT. Protein: CASSSRYQTDSLNTEAFF.